This entry features one TCR beta chain sequence. These data belong to a study of T cell repertoires in aging, cancer and after chemotherapy. Study information: Glioblastoma patients receiving temozolomide-based therapy gave paired samples before and after chemotherapy.

TRB rearrangements spanning V, D and J were amplified using mixed TRB-A/B primers. In TCRdb, the multiplex PCR reads were re-called with MiXCR into one record per CDR3 protein. The data show 1,500 to 2,000 distinct CDR3 sequences, with about a third seen just once and approximately 19% held by the top ten. Amplification of TCR beta used genomic DNA extracted from peripheral blood. The receptor was derived from a human donor with a solid tumor. Input material: blood.

The DNA of the CDR3 is TGTGCCAGCACCCCCGGGGGGCATCAGCCCCAGCATTTT. It specifies CASTPGGHQPQHF. The gene calls are TRBV7-9 and TRBJ1-5; perhaps TRBD1 as D (6 bases). The V end was cut by 7 bases, the J end by 5 bases, with 12 bases between. CDR3 length: 13 residues. Germline V CDR1 and CDR2: SEHNR, FQNEAQ (reference sequence).